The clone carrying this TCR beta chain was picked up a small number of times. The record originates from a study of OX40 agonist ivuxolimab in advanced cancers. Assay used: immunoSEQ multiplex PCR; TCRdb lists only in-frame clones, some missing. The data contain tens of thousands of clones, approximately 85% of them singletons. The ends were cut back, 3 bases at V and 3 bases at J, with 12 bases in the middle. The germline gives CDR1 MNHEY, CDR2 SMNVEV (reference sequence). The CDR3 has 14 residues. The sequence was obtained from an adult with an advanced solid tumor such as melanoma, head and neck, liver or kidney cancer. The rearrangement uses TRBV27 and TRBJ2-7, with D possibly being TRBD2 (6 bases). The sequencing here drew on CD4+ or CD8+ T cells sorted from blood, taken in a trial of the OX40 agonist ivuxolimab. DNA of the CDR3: TGTGCCAGCAGTTTTGGAGTGGGGGGCTACGAGCAGTACTTC. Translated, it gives CASSFGVGGYEQYF.